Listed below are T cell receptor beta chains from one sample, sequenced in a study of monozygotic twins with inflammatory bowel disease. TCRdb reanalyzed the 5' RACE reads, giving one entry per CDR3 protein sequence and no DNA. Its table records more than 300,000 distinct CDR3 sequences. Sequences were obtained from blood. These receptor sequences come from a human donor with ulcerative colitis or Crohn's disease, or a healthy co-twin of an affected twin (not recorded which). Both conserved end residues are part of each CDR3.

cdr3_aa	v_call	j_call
CATSRTGGKAYEQYF	TRBV15	TRBJ2-7
CASSTNPGRNTGELFF	TRBV5-1	TRBJ2-2
CASSLVFGDTQYF	TRBV7-6	TRBJ2-3
CASSYNNRGNNEQFF	TRBV27	TRBJ2-1
CSAPAQGLGPTDTQYF	TRBV20-1	TRBJ2-3
CASTRQSSGANVLTF	TRBV6-1	TRBJ2-6
CSARDESASRTQYF	TRBV20-1	TRBJ2-5
CASSLWSGGASQYF	TRBV12-3/TRBV12-4	TRBJ2-5
CASSSDRDTQYF	TRBV2	TRBJ2-3
CATSVGASTGELFF	TRBV24-1	TRBJ2-2
CASSQVWASEAFF	TRBV3-1	TRBJ1-1
CASSQQAHTRTDTQYF	TRBV4-2	TRBJ2-3
CASTQGTEAFF	TRBV6-2/TRBV6-3	TRBJ1-1
CALRDRLTDTQYF	TRBV12-3/TRBV12-4	TRBJ2-3
CASSFSHGTYEQYF	TRBV12-3/TRBV12-4	TRBJ2-7
CATSEHNTGELFF	TRBV24-1	TRBJ2-2
CSVDTYNMGEKLFF	TRBV29-1	TRBJ1-4
CSARDTRTALAKNIQYF	TRBV20-1	TRBJ2-4
CASSEPAGGSNYGYTF	TRBV25-1	TRBJ1-2
CASASLRLADTGELFF	TRBV16	TRBJ2-2
CATSRDVGSGNTIYF	TRBV15	TRBJ1-3
CASSYSILAGNPSTDTQYF	TRBV6-5	TRBJ2-3
CSAQKATGNNEQFF	TRBV20-1	TRBJ2-1
CSARDLREGETQYF	TRBV20-1	TRBJ2-5
CAISESLGDGNQPQHF	TRBV10-3	TRBJ1-5
CSARLLDNLLRRQYF	TRBV20-1	TRBJ2-7
CASSLVRGHATNEKLFF	TRBV5-1	TRBJ1-4
CSATSAIYEQYF	TRBV20-1	TRBJ2-7
CASSHGTSKGQPQHF	TRBV2	TRBJ1-5
CASSLGNGHEQYF	TRBV11-2	TRBJ2-7